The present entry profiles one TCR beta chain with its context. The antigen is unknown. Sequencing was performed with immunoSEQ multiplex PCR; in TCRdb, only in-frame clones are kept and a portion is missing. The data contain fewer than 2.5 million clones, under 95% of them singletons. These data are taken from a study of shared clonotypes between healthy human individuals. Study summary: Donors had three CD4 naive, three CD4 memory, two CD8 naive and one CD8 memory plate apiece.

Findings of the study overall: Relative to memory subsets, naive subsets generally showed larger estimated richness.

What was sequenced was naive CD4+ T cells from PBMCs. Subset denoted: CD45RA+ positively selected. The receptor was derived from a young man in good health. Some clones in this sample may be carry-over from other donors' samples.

The CDR3, as DNA: TGTGCCAGCGCCCCGAGCGGGAGGATTCCCCACCCCACAGATACGCAGTATTTT. This sequence encodes CASAPSGRIPHPTDTQYF. The chain carries TRBV28 and TRBJ2-3, with 9 bases identical to TRBD2. V gave up 8 bases and J gave up 2 bases; unmatched junction bases: 17. CDR3 size: 18 residues. Germline values: CDR1 MDHEN, CDR2 SYDVKM.